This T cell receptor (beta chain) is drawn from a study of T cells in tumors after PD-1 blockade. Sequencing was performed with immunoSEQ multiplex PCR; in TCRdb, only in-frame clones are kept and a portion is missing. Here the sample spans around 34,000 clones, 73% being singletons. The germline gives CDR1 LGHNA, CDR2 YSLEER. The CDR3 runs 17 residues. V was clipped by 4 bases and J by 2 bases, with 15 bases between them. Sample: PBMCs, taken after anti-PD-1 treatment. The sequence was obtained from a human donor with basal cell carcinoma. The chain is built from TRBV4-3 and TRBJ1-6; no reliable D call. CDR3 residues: CASSPAKGITYNSPLHF. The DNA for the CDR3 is TGCGCCAGCAGCCCCGCGAAAGGGATCACCTATAATTCACCCCTCCACTTT.